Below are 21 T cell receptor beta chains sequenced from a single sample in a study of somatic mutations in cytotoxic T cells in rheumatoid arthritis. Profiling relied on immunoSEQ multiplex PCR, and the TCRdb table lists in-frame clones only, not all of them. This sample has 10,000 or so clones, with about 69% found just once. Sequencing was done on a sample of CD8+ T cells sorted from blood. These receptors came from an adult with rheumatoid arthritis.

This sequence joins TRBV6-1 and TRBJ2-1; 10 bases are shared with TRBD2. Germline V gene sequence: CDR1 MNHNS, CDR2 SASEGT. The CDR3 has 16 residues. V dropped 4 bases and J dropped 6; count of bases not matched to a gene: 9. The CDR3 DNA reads TGTGCCAGCAGTGTATTGAGCGGGGGGGGACTCAATGAGCAGTTCTTC. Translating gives CASSVLSGGGLNEQFF.

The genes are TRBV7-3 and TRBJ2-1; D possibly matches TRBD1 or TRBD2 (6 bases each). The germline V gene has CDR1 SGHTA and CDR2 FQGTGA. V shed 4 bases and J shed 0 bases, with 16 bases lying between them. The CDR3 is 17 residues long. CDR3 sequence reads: CASSSMGGSSSYNEQFF. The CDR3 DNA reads TGTGCCAGCAGCTCAATGGGGGGCTCCAGCTCCTACAATGAGCAGTTCTTC. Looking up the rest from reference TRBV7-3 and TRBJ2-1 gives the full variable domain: GAGVSQTPSNKVTEKGKYVELRCDPISGHTALYWYRQSLGQGPEFLIYFQGTGAADDSGLPNDRFFAVRPEGSVSTLKIQRTERGDSAVYLCASSSMGGSSSYNEQFFGPGTRLTVL.

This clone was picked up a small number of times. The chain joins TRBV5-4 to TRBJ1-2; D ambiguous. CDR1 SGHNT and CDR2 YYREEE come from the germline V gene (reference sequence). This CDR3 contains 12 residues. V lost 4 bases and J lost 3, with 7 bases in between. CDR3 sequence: CASSQSYYGYTF. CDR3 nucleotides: TGTGCCAGCAGCCAATCATACTATGGCTACACCTTC.

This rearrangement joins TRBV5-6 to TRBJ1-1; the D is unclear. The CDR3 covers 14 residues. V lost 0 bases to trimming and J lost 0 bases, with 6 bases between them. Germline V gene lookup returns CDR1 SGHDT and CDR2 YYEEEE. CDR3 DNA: TGTGCCAGCAGCTTGGAAGGGTTGAACACTGAAGCTTTCTTT. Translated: CASSLEGLNTEAFF.

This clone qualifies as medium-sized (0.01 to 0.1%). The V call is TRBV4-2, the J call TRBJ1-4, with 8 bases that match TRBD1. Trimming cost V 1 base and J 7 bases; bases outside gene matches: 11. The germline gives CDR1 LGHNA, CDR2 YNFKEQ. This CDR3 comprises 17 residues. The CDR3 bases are TGTGCCAGCAGCCAAGTGTGGGATGACAGGGGTGGTGAAAAACTGTTTTTT. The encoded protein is CASSQVWDDRGGEKLFF.

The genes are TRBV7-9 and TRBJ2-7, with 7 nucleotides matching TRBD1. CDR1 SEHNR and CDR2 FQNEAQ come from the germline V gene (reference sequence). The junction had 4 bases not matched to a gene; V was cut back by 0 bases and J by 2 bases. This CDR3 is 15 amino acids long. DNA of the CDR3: TGTGCCAGCAGCTTAGCGGGGGACAGAACCTACGAGCAGTACTTC. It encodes CASSLAGDRTYEQYF. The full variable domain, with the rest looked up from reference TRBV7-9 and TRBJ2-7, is DTGVSQNPRHKITKRGQNVTFRCDPISEHNRLYWYRQTLGQGPEFLTYFQNEAQLEKSRLLSDRFSAERPKGSFSTLEIQRTEQGDSAMYLCASSLAGDRTYEQYFGPGTRLTVT.

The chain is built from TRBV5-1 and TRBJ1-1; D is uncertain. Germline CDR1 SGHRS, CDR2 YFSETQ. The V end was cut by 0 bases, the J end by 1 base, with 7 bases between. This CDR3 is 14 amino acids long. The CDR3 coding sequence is TGCGCCAGCAGCTTGGACGCCGGGAACACTGAAGCTTTCTTT. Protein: CASSLDAGNTEAFF.

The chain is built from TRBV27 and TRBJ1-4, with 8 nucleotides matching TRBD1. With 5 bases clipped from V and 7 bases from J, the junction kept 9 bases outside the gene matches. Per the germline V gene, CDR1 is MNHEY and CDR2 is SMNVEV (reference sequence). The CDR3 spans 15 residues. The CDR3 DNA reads TGTGCCAGCAGTCCAGACGCAGGGGGCTTTGAAAAACTGTTTTTT. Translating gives CASSPDAGGFEKLFF.

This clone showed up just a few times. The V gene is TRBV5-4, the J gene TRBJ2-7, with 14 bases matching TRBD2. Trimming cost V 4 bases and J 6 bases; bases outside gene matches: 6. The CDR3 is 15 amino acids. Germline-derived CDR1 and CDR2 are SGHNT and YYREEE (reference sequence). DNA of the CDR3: TGTGCCAGCAGCCCGACTAGCGGGGGGGCCGCCGAGCAGTACTTC. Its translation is CASSPTSGGAAEQYF.

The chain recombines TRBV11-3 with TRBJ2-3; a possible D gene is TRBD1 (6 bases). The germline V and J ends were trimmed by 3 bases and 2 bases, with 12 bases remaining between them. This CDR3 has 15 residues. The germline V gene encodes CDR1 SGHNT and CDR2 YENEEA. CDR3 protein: CASSFPGTYTDTQYF. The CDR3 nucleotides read TGTGCCAGCAGCTTCCCCGGGACATACACAGATACGCAGTATTTT.

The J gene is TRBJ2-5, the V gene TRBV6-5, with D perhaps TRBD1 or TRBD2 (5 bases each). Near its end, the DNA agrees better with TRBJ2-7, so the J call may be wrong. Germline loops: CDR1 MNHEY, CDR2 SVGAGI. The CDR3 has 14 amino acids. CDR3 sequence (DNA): TGTGCCAGCAAAGTCGGGACGGACTCCTACGAGCAGTACTTC. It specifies CASKVGTDSYEQYF.

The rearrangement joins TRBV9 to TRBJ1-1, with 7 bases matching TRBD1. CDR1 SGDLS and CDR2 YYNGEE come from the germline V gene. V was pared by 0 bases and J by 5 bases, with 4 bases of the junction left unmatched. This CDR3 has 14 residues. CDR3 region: CASSVGDSRTEAFF. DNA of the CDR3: TGTGCCAGCAGCGTAGGGGACAGTCGTACTGAAGCTTTCTTT.

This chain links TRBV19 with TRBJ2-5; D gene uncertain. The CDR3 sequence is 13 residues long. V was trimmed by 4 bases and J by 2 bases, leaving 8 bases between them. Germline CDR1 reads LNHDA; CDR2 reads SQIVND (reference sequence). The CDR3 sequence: CASSKWDQETQYF. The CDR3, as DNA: TGTGCCAGTAGTAAGTGGGATCAAGAGACCCAGTACTTC.

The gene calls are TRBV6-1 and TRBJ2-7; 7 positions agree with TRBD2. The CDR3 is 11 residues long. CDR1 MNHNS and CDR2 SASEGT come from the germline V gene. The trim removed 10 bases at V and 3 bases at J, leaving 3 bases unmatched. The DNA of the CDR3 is TGTGCCACAGCGGGATTCTACGAGCAGTACTTC. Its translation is CATAGFYEQYF.

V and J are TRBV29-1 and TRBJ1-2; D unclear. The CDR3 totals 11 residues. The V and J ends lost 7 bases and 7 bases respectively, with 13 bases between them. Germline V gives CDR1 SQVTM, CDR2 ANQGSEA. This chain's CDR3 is CSAAVKVGYTF. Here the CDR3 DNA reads TGCAGCGCTGCAGTTAAGGTTGGCTACACCTTC.

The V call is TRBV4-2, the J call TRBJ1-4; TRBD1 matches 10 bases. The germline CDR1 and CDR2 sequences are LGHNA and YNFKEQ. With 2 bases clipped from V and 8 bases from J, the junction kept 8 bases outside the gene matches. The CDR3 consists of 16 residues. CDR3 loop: CASSQNTGTGDEKLFF. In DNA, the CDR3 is TGTGCCAGCAGCCAAAATACCGGGACAGGGGACGAAAAACTGTTTTTT.

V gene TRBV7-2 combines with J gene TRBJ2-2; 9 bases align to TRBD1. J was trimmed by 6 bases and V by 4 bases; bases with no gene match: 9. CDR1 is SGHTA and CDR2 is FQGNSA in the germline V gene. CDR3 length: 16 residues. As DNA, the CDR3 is TGTGCCAGCAGCTCGGATGGGTACAGGGGGCCCGGGGAGCTGTTTTTT. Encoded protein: CASSSDGYRGPGELFF.

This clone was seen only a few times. The CDR3 protein is CAPVAHTGELFF. The DNA of the CDR3 is TGTGCCCCCGTGGCTCACACCGGGGAGCTGTTTTTT. The chain combines TRBV7-9 with TRBJ2-2; D not resolved. Germline assignment: CDR1 SEHNR and CDR2 FQNEAQ (reference sequence). Trimming removed 11 bases from V and 3 bases from J, with 10 bases in between. The length of the CDR3 is 12 residues.

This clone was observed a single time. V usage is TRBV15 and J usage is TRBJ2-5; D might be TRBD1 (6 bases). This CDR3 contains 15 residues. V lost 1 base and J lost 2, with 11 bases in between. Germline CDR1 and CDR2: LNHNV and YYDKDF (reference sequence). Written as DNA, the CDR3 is TGTGCCACCAGCAGAGTGGATAGGGGGCAAGAGACCCAGTACTTC. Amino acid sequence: CATSRVDRGQETQYF.

The CDR3 loop is CASSPTSGGNYNEQFF. For the CDR3, the DNA is TGTGCCAGCAGCCCCACTAGCGGGGGGAATTACAATGAGCAGTTCTTC. The chain combines TRBV7-9 with TRBJ2-1; the match to TRBD2 covers 12 bases. CDR1 is SEHNR and CDR2 is FQNEAQ in the germline V gene (reference sequence). This CDR3 is 16 amino acids long. Germline trimming cut 5 bases from V and 4 bases from J; bases unmatched to any gene: 6.

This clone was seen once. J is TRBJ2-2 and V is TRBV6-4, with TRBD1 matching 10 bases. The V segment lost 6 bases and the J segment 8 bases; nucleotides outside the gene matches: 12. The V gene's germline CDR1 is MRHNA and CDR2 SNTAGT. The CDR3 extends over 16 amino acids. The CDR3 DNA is TGTGCCAGCAGACACGGCGGGACAGGGGAGACGGGGGAGCTGTTTTTT. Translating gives CASRHGGTGETGELFF.